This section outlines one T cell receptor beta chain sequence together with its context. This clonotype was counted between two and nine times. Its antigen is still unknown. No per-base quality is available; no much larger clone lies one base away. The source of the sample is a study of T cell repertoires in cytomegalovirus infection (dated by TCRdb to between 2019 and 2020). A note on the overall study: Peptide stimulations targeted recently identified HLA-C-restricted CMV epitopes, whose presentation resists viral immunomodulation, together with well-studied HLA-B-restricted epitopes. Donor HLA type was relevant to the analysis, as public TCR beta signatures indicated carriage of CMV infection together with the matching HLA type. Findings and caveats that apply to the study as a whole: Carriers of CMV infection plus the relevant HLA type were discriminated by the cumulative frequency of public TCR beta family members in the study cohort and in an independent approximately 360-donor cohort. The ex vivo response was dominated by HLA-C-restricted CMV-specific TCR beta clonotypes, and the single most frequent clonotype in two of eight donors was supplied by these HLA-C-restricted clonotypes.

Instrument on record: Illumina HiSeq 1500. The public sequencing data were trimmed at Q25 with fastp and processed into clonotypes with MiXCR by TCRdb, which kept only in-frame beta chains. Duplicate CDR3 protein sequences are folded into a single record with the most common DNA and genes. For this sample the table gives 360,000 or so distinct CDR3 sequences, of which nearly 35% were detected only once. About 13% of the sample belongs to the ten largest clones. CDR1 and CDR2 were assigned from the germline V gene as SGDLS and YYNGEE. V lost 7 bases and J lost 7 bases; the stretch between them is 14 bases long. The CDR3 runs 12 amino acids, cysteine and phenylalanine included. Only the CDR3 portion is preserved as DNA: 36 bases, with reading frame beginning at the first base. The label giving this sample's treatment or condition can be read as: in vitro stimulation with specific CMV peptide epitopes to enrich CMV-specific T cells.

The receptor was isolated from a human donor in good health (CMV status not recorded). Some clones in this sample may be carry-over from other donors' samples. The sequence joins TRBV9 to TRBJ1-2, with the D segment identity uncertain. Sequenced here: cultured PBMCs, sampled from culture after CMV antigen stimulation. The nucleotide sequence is TGTGCCAGCGAGACGGGGAGAGGTGGCTACACCTTC. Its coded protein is CASETGRGGYTF.